Below, 31 T cell receptor beta chains from the same sample are listed, as sequenced in a study of technical replicates of blood from four donors. Assay used: immunoSEQ multiplex PCR; TCRdb lists only in-frame clones, some missing. The table has tens of thousands of clones, approximately 95% seen once; the top ten hold over 0.25%. Sequenced input: T cells isolated from PBMCs. Receptors originate from a human donor in good health.

V gene TRBV27 combines with J gene TRBJ2-1; 10 bases are shared with TRBD2. J gave up 4 bases and V 1 base, and 1 base lay outside the gene matches. This CDR3 comprises 15 residues. Per germline, CDR1 MNHEY and CDR2 SMNVEV (reference sequence). The CDR3 protein is CASSLWTSGYNEQFF. As DNA, the CDR3 is TGTGCCAGCAGTTTATGGACTAGCGGTTACAATGAGCAGTTCTTC.

The J gene is TRBJ1-2, the V gene TRBV15; 7 bases agree with TRBD1. V dropped 3 bases and J dropped 2; count of bases not matched to a gene: 3. CDR3 length: 14 amino acids. Germline CDR1 is LNHNV and CDR2 is YYDKDF (reference sequence). The CDR3 nucleotides read TGTGCCACCAGCAGGTCGACAGGGAACTATGGCTACACCTTC. The encoded protein is CATSRSTGNYGYTF.

The chain recombines TRBV7-8 with TRBJ1-5, with D hard to call. The CDR3 consists of 15 residues. V gave up 8 bases and J gave up 0 bases, with 14 bases separating them. Germline-derived CDR1 and CDR2 are SGHVS and FQNEAQ. CDR3 region: CASGERENSNQPQHF. CDR3 bases: TGTGCCAGCGGTGAAAGGGAGAATAGCAATCAGCCCCAGCATTTT.

The chain links TRBV20-1 to TRBJ2-3; weak D call: TRBD1 (6 bases). V was cut by 7 bases and J by 8 bases, with 13 bases left in between. The CDR3 has 11 amino acids. Germline V gene sequence: CDR1 DFQATT, CDR2 SNEGSKA (reference sequence). CDR3 sequence reads: CSGTRGGTQYF. The CDR3, as DNA: TGCAGTGGGACAAGAGGGGGTACGCAGTATTTT.

The chain uses TRBV28 and TRBJ1-1; no definite D call. The germline V and J ends were trimmed by 5 bases and 0 bases, with 10 bases remaining between them. This CDR3 comprises 14 residues. Germline V gives CDR1 MDHEN, CDR2 SYDVKM. In DNA, the CDR3 is TGTGCCAGCAGTCCAGCGGACCTGAACACTGAAGCTTTCTTT. It translates to CASSPADLNTEAFF.

The rearrangement uses TRBV27 and TRBJ1-5; 8 bases are shared with TRBD1. This CDR3 spans 14 amino acids. Germline assignment: CDR1 MNHEY and CDR2 SMNVEV (reference sequence). Trimming took 6 bases from V and 5 from J; bases not matched to a gene: 6. The CDR3 DNA reads TGTGCCAGCAGCGCGACAGGGGCATATCAGCCCCAGCATTTT. It translates to CASSATGAYQPQHF.

The chain employs TRBV7-9 and TRBJ1-4; unclear D gene. V was pared by 1 base and J by 4 bases, with 13 bases between. Germline assignment: CDR1 SEHNR and CDR2 FQNEAQ (reference sequence). CDR3 length equals 16 residues. This CDR3 reads CASSLGSLPNNEKLFF. CDR3 nucleotides: TGTGCCAGCAGCTTAGGTAGCCTTCCCAATAATGAAAAACTGTTTTTT. The full variable domain, with the rest looked up from reference TRBV7-9 and TRBJ1-4, is DTGVSQNPRHKITKRGQNVTFRCDPISEHNRLYWYRQTLGQGPEFLTYFQNEAQLEKSRLLSDRFSAERPKGSFSTLEIQRTEQGDSAMYLCASSLGSLPNNEKLFFGSGTQLSVL.

The chain combines TRBV9 with TRBJ1-5; perhaps TRBD1 as D (5 bases). The V and J ends lost 2 bases and 0 bases respectively, with 12 bases between them. This CDR3 is built from 16 residues. CDR1 is SGDLS, CDR2 YYNGEE, per germline. CDR3 protein: CASSVDPGVSNQPQHF. The CDR3 DNA follows: TGTGCCAGCAGCGTCGATCCGGGGGTTAGCAATCAGCCCCAGCATTTT.

The CDR3 DNA reads TGTGCCAGCAGCTCTCCGGGACAGAGAGATGGCTACACCTTC. It specifies CASSSPGQRDGYTF. The chain has TRBV7-3 and TRBJ1-2, with 7 bases matching TRBD1. V lost 4 bases to trimming and J lost 6 bases; unmatched junction nucleotides: 8. Germline V lookup: CDR1 SGHTA, CDR2 FQGTGA. This CDR3 region has 14 residues.

The chain links TRBV18 to TRBJ1-2; no firm D call. Germline-derived CDR1 and CDR2 are KGHSH and LQKENI. The CDR3 has 15 residues. Trimming left V 1 base short and J 6 bases short, with 15 bases between. This CDR3 reads CASSPLPGAMDGYTF. For the CDR3, the DNA is TGTGCCAGCTCACCACTTCCGGGAGCAATGGATGGCTACACCTTC.

This clone was seen once. The chain uses TRBV4-1 and TRBJ2-5, with 8 bases that match TRBD1. After removal of 5 bases from V and 1 base from J, the junction contained 6 bases not matched to a gene. The CDR3 is 15 residues long. The germline V gene has CDR1 MGHRA and CDR2 YSYEKL. CDR3 loop: CASSYGQGIQETQYF. The DNA of the CDR3 is TGCGCCAGCAGCTACGGACAGGGTATCCAAGAGACCCAGTACTTC.

The genes are TRBV13 and TRBJ1-1; TRBD1 agrees at 7 bases. There are 17 residues in the CDR3. Germline CDR1 is PRHDT and CDR2 is FYEKMQ (reference sequence). V was pared by 4 bases and J by 0 bases, with 11 bases of the junction left unmatched. The DNA of the CDR3 is TGTGCCAGCAGCTCCTCAGGGGGACTCCTCATGAACACTGAAGCTTTCTTT. It specifies CASSSSGGLLMNTEAFF.

V gene TRBV27 combines with J gene TRBJ2-7, with 8 bases fitting TRBD2. Germline assignment: CDR1 MNHEY and CDR2 SMNVEV (reference sequence). After removal of 7 bases from V and 5 bases from J, the junction contained 10 bases not matched to a gene. The CDR3 contains 14 residues. CDR3 sequence: CASKPGGVINEQYF. CDR3 DNA sequence: TGTGCCAGCAAGCCGGGGGGGGTGATCAACGAGCAGTACTTC.

The chain recombines TRBV4-2 with TRBJ2-2, with D unresolved. Trimming removed 4 bases from V and 0 bases from J, with 9 bases in between. Germline V gene sequence: CDR1 LGHNA, CDR2 YNFKEQ. The CDR3 has 15 residues. The chain's CDR3 is CASSLSSSNTGELFF. The CDR3 DNA reads as TGTGCCAGCAGCCTATCCTCTTCGAACACCGGGGAGCTGTTTTTT.

This rearrangement joins TRBV2 to TRBJ1-2; D unclear. Germline CDR1 is SNHLY and CDR2 is FYNNEI. V lost 8 bases and J lost 6, with 22 bases in between. The CDR3 extends over 15 amino acids. The CDR3 here is CASHEPYDNSHGYTF. The CDR3 nucleotides read TGTGCCAGCCACGAACCCTACGACAACTCCCATGGCTACACCTTC.

This clone was detected only a few times. The chain joins TRBV11-1 to TRBJ2-2; D not certain. The CDR3 loop spans 14 amino acids. The V end lost 5 bases, the J end lost 6 bases, and 13 bases lay between the germline ends. Germline V gene sequence: CDR1 SGHAT, CDR2 FQDESV (reference sequence). The CDR3 region is CASSPTLRSGELFF. The DNA for the CDR3 is TGTGCCAGCAGCCCTACCCTTCGATCCGGGGAGCTGTTTTTT. The full variable domain, in which reference TRBV11-1 and TRBJ2-2 provide the parts outside the CDR3, is EAEVAQSPRYKITEKSQAVAFWCDPISGHATLYWYRQILGQGPELLVQFQDESVVDDSQLPKDRFSAERLKGVDSTLKIQPAELGDSAMYLCASSPTLRSGELFFGEGSRLTVL.

The chain is built from TRBV4-1 and TRBJ2-1, with TRBD2 matching 14 bases. Germline V gene lookup returns CDR1 MGHRA and CDR2 YSYEKL. V trimming: 3 bases; J trimming: 4 bases; junction bases outside the gene matches: 5. This CDR3 region has 17 residues. In DNA form, the CDR3 reads TGCGCCAGCAGCCAGGGACTAGCGGGAGACAGTTACAATGAGCAGTTCTTC. Its translation: CASSQGLAGDSYNEQFF.

The chain is built from TRBV4-1 and TRBJ2-6, with no clear D. This CDR3 has 17 amino acids. Germline lookup yields CDR1 MGHRA and CDR2 YSYEKL. V dropped 1 base and J dropped 1 base, with 11 bases sitting between them. The CDR3 nucleotides are TGCGCCAGCAGCCAAGCCCCCGGTTCGTCTGGGGCCAACGTCCTGACTTTC. Protein: CASSQAPGSSGANVLTF.

CDR3: CATPDSYNEQFF. Here the CDR3 DNA reads TGTGCCACCCCGGACTCGTACAATGAGCAGTTCTTC. The J gene is TRBJ2-1, the V gene TRBV6-4; tentative D call: TRBD2 (5 bases). The CDR3 covers 12 residues. Germline CDR1 MRHNA, CDR2 SNTAGT. V lost 10 bases and J 4 bases, leaving 11 bases between the germline ends.

The V gene is TRBV5-1, the J gene TRBJ2-2, with D possibly being TRBD1 (6 bases). CDR3 length: 17 residues. Trimming took off 6 bases at V and 2 bases at J, with 20 bases between the two ends. In germline, CDR1 is SGHRS, CDR2 YFSETQ. CDR3 amino acids: CASNVIAGTTNTGELFF. The CDR3 nucleotides read TGCGCCAGCAACGTGATCGCCGGGACAACTAACACCGGGGAGCTGTTTTTT.

The rearrangement links TRBV25-1 to TRBJ2-3; TRBD1 matches at 8 bases. Germline loops: CDR1 MGHDK, CDR2 SYGVNS. The CDR3 extends over 15 amino acids. Unmatched junction bases numbered 3, after V lost 4 bases and J lost 0 bases. The CDR3 is CASSGWDRSTDTQYF. CDR3 sequence (DNA): TGTGCCAGCAGTGGTTGGGACAGGAGCACAGATACGCAGTATTTT.

This clone showed up just once. Here the CDR3 DNA reads TGTGCCAGCAGTGACTCGCCAGGGGGCGAGGGGGGCTACACCTTC. It specifies CASSDSPGGEGGYTF. J is TRBJ1-2 and V is TRBV6-4; 8 bases line up with TRBD1. The CDR3 covers 15 residues. The V gene end was trimmed by 0 bases and the J gene end by 8 bases; junction bases not matched to a gene: 8. The germline V gene encodes CDR1 MRHNA and CDR2 SNTAGT.

The chain is built from TRBV7-8 and TRBJ1-2; 8 positions agree with TRBD1. After removal of 5 bases from V and 6 bases from J, the junction contained 8 bases not matched to a gene. CDR1 is SGHVS and CDR2 is FQNEAQ in the germline V gene. The CDR3 covers 14 residues. CDR3: CASSPRTGFDGYTF. The CDR3 DNA sequence: TGTGCCAGCAGCCCTAGGACAGGGTTCGATGGCTACACCTTC.

This rearrangement joins TRBV7-9 to TRBJ2-7; TRBD1 might be the D (5 bases). V lost 5 bases, J lost 0 bases, and 14 bases lay in between. The V gene's germline CDR1 is SEHNR and CDR2 FQNEAQ (reference sequence). CDR3 length: 15 amino acids. Here the CDR3 reads CASSPDSFLSYEQYF. In DNA form, the CDR3 reads TGTGCCAGCAGCCCCGACAGCTTCCTCTCCTACGAGCAGTACTTC.

A single count supports this clone. The chain combines TRBV27 with TRBJ1-1, with a tentative D call TRBD1 (5 bases). Germline V lookup: CDR1 MNHEY, CDR2 SMNVEV (reference sequence). V was clipped by 0 bases and J by 4 bases, with 6 bases between them. The CDR3 is made up of 13 amino acids. CDR3 in DNA: TGTGCCAGCAGTTTATCCGGGGGCACTGAAGCTTTCTTT. It encodes CASSLSGGTEAFF.

The chain has TRBV6-6 and TRBJ2-7; D gene ambiguous. The germline CDR1 and CDR2 sequences are MNHNY and SVGAGI (reference sequence). Trimming took off 5 bases at V and 2 bases at J, with 16 bases between the two ends. The CDR3 is 15 amino acids. In DNA form, the CDR3 reads TGTGCCAGCAGTCCTACTGACACCCCCGCCTACGAGCAGTACTTC. The encoded protein is CASSPTDTPAYEQYF.

The J gene is TRBJ2-7, the V gene TRBV28; 12 nucleotides line up with TRBD2. CDR1 and CDR2 from the germline V gene are MDHEN and SYDVKM. The V segment lost 2 bases and the J segment 3 bases; nucleotides outside the gene matches: 8. The CDR3 has 17 amino acids. The CDR3 reads CASSLLPSGRVDYEQYF. CDR3 in DNA: TGTGCCAGCAGTTTACTTCCTAGCGGGAGGGTCGACTACGAGCAGTACTTC.

This chain uses TRBV10-2 with TRBJ2-5, with a possible D match to TRBD2 (6 bases). This CDR3 region has 14 residues. Trimming stripped 8 bases from V and 4 bases from J, with 17 bases between. Looked up from germline, CDR1 is WSHSY and CDR2 is SAAADI. CDR3: CASGGVVLSETQYF. As DNA, the CDR3 is TGCGCCAGCGGAGGGGTCGTTTTATCAGAGACCCAGTACTTC.

This chain connects TRBV28 to TRBJ1-3; D is possibly TRBD1 (5 bases). The V gene's germline CDR1 is MDHEN and CDR2 SYDVKM. Trimming stripped 6 bases from V and 4 bases from J, with 16 bases between. The CDR3 runs to 15 residues. The CDR3: CASSTSSGPGNTIYF. The CDR3 DNA reads TGTGCCAGCAGCACCTCATCAGGGCCCGGAAACACCATATATTTT.

This chain connects TRBV6-4 to TRBJ2-3; possible D gene TRBD2, 6 bases. The CDR3 has 15 amino acids. Germline lookup yields CDR1 MRHNA and CDR2 SNTAGT. The V end was cut by 8 bases, the J end by 1 base, with 16 bases between. CDR3 sequence reads: CASAASASGTDTQYF. The CDR3 coding sequence is TGTGCCAGCGCCGCTAGCGCGTCTGGCACAGATACGCAGTATTTT.

The table lists this clone with a count of one. The rearrangement uses TRBV27 and TRBJ2-7; 9 nucleotides align to TRBD1. The trim removed 3 bases at V and 1 base at J, leaving 7 bases unmatched. The CDR3 is 16 residues long. Germline V gene data show CDR1 as MNHEY and CDR2 as SMNVEV (reference sequence). The CDR3 DNA reads as TGTGCCAGCAGTTTCAACCGGGACAGGGAATCCTACGAGCAGTACTTC. It yields the protein CASSFNRDRESYEQYF.